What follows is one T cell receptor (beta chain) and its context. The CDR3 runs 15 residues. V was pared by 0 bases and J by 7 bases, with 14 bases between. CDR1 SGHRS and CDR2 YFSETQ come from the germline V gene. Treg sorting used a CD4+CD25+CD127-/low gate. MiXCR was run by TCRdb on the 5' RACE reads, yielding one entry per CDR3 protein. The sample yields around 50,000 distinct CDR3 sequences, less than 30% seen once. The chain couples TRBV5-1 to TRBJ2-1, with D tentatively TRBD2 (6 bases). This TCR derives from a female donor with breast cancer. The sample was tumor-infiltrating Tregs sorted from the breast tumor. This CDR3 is CASSLDLASVNEQFF. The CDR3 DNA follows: TGCGCCAGCAGCTTGGATCTTGCTAGCGTTAATGAGCAGTTCTTC.